The entry that follows covers one TCR beta chain sequence. The data stem from a study of blood T cell repertoires in COVID-19. Study context: Some COVID-19 samples were acute and others convalescent; all came from the United States, Italy and Spain. PBMCs, B-cell-depleted T cells, or T cells were the source of the cDNA or gDNA that made up the material.

Germline CDR1 GTSNPN, CDR2 SVGIG (reference sequence). The CDR3 has 16 residues. Germline trimming cut 3 bases from V and 1 base from J; bases unmatched to any gene: 11. Source study methods: Amplification from reference gene primers served as the basis for estimated nucleated cell counts. Profiled with immunoSEQ multiplex PCR; TCRdb holds only in-frame clones, not every one. Clone size and the V and J calls come from that table; the DNA yielded D and trimming. Among under 150,000 clones listed, 75% to 90% were seen once. Sequencing was performed on peripheral blood. The V and J genes are TRBV30 and TRBJ1-2, with 7 bases that match TRBD1. The source is a woman in her fifties or sixties who had recovered from COVID-19. In DNA form, the CDR3 reads TGTGCCTGGAGCCCCGTGGGGACAGTCAATAACTATGGCTACACCTTC. This gives the protein CAWSPVGTVNNYGYTF.